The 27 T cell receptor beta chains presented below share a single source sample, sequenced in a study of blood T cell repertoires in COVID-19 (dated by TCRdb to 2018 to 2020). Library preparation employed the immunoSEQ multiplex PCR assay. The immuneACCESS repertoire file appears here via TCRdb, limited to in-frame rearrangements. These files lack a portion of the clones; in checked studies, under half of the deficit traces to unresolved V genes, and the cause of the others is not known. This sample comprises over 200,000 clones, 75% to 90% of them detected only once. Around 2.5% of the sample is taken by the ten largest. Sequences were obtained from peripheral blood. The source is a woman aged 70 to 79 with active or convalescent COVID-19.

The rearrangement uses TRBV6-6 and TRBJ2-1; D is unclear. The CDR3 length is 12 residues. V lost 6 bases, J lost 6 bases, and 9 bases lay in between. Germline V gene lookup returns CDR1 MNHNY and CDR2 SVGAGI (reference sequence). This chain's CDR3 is CASSGLGNEQFF. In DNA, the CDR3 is TGTGCCAGCAGCGGGTTGGGCAATGAGCAGTTCTTC.

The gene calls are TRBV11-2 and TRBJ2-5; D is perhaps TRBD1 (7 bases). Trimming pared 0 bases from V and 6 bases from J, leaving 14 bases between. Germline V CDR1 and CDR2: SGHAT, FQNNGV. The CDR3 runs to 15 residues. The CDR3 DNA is TGTGCCAGCAGCTTAGAGCGGCCAGGGGGGCAGACCCAGTACTTC. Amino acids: CASSLERPGGQTQYF.

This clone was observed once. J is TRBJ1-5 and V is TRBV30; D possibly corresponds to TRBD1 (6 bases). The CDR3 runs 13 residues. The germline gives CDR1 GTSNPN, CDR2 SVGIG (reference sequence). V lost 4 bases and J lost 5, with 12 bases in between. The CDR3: CAWTPQGDQPQHF. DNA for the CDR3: TGTGCCTGGACCCCACAGGGTGATCAGCCCCAGCATTTT.

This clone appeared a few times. The CDR3 sequence is CASSSGQGGYNSPLHF. Here the CDR3 DNA reads TGCGCCAGCAGCTCGGGACAGGGGGGATATAATTCACCCCTCCACTTT. V usage is TRBV5-1 and J usage is TRBJ1-6, with 11 bases matching TRBD1. The CDR3 has 16 amino acids. The germline V gene has CDR1 SGHRS and CDR2 YFSETQ. The V gene end was trimmed by 3 bases and the J gene end by 4 bases; junction bases not matched to a gene: 3. Complete variable domain (other parts from reference TRBV5-1 and TRBJ1-6): KAGVTQTPRYLIKTRGQQVTLSCSPISGHRSVSWYQQTPGQGLQFLFEYFSETQRNKGNFPGRFSGRQFSNSRSEMNVSTLELGDSALYLCASSSGQGGYNSPLHFGNGTRLTVT.

The CDR3 region has the DNA TGCGCCAGCAAGCCGGGACTAGCGGGAGATGAGCAGTTCTTC. It translates to CASKPGLAGDEQFF. The chain carries TRBV5-1 and TRBJ2-1; 14 bases fit TRBD2. The CDR3 length is 14 residues. Germline V gene lookup returns CDR1 SGHRS and CDR2 YFSETQ. V lost 6 bases and J lost 8; bases outside the gene matches: 4.

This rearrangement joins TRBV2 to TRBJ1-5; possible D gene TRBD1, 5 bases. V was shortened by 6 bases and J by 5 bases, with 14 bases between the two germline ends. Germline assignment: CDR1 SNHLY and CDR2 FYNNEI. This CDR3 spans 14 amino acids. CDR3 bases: TGTGCCAGCAGCCCACGACAGCTTTATCAGCCCCAGCATTTT. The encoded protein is CASSPRQLYQPQHF.

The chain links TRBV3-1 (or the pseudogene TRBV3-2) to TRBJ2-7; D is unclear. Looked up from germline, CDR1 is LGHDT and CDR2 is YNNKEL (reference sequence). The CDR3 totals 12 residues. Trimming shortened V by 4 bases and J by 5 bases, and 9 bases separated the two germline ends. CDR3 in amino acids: CASSPNADEQYF. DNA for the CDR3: TGTGCCAGCAGCCCCAATGCGGACGAGCAGTACTTC.

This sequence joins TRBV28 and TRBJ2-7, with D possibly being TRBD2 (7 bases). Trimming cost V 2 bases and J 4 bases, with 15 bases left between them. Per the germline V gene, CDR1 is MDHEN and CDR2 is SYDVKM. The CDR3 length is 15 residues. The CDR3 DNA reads TGTGCCAGCAGTTTACTAGGGGGGGCCTCTTACGAGCAGTACTTC. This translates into CASSLLGGASYEQYF.

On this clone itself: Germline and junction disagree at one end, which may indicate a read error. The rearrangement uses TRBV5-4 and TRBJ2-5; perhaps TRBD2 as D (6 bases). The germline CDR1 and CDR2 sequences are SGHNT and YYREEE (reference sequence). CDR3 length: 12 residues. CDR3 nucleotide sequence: TGTGCCAGCAGCTTCCCGGAGGGGCGACCCAACTTC. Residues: CASSFPEGRPNF.

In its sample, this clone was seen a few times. The CDR3 spells CASSGGQPNTGELFF. The CDR3 DNA reads TGTGCCAGTAGTGGCGGACAGCCGAACACCGGGGAGCTGTTTTTT. The V call is TRBV19, the J call TRBJ2-2, with D tentatively TRBD1 (6 bases). Germline values: CDR1 LNHDA, CDR2 SQIVND (reference sequence). V was shortened by 5 bases and J by 0 bases, with 10 bases between the two germline ends. The CDR3 is made up of 15 amino acids.

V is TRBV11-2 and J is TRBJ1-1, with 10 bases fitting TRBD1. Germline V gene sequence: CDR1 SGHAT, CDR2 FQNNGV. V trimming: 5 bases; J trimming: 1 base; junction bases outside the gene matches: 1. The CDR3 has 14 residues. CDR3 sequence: CASSRQGANTEAFF. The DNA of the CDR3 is TGTGCCAGCAGCAGACAGGGGGCGAACACTGAAGCTTTCTTT.

CDR3 nucleotide sequence: TGTGCCAGCAGCCAGAGCGGGGGAGTCTCCTACAATGAGCAGTTCTTC. Amino acids: CASSQSGGVSYNEQFF. The chain is built from TRBV3-1 (or the pseudogene TRBV3-2) and TRBJ2-1; 8 bases map to TRBD2. Unmatched junction bases numbered 4, after V lost 3 bases and J lost 0 bases. The CDR3 length is 16 residues. Germline V gene data show CDR1 as LGHDT and CDR2 as YNNKEL (reference sequence).

The CDR3 region has the DNA TGTGCCAGCAGCTTGGACCGACTAGCGGGGGGCCAAGAGACCCAGTACTTC. It is translated as CASSLDRLAGGQETQYF. V usage is TRBV7-9 and J usage is TRBJ2-5; 13 nucleotides match TRBD2. CDR1 and CDR2 (germline): SEHNR, FQNEAQ (reference sequence). V shed 3 bases, J shed 1 base, and the junction held 5 bases outside the gene matches. This CDR3 is built from 17 residues.

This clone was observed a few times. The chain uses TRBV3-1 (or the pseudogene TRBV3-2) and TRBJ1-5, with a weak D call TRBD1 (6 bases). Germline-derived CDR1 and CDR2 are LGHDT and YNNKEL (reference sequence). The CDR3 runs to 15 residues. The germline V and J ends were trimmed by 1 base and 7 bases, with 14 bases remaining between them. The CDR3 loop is CASSQGLGAGQPQHF. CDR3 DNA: TGTGCCAGCAGCCAAGGTCTGGGGGCAGGACAGCCCCAGCATTTT.

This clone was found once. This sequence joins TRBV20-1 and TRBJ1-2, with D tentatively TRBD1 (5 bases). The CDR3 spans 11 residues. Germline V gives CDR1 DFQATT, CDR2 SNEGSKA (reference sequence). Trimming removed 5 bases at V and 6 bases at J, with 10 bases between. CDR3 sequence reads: CSAEAGDGYTF. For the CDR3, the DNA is TGCAGTGCTGAGGCGGGGGATGGCTACACCTTC.

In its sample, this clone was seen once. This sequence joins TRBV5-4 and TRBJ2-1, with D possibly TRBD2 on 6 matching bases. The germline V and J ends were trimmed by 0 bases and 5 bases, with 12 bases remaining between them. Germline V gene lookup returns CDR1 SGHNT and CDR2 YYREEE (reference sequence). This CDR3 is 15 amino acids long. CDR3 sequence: CASSLVRTTDNEQFF. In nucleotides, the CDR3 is TGTGCCAGCAGCTTGGTTCGGACTACCGACAATGAGCAGTTCTTC.

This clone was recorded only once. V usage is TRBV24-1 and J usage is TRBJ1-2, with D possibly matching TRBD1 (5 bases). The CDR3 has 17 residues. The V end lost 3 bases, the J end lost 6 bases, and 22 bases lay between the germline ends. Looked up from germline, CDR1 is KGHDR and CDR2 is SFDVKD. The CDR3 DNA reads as TGTGCCACCAGTGATCCGGGAGGGGTGAAGGGTGGTAATGGCTACACCTTC. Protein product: CATSDPGGVKGGNGYTF.

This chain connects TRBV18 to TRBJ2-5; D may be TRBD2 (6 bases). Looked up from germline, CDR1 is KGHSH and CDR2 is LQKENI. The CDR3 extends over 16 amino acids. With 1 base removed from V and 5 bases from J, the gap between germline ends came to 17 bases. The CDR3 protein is CASSPLAESVRETQYF. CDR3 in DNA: TGTGCCAGCTCACCACTAGCGGAATCGGTCAGGGAGACCCAGTACTTC.

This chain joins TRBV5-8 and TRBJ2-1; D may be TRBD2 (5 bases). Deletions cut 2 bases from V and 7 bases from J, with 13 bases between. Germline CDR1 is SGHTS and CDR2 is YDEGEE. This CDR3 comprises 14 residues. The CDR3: CASSLMRGLNEQFF. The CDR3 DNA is TGTGCCAGCAGCTTAATGCGAGGGTTGAATGAGCAGTTCTTC.

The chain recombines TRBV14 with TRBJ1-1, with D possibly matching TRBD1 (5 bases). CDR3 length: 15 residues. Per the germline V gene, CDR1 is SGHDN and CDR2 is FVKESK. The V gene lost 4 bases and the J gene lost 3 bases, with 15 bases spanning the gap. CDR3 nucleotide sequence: TGTGCCAGCAGCCCCGGATACAGGAAGTACACTGAAGCTTTCTTT. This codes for CASSPGYRKYTEAFF.

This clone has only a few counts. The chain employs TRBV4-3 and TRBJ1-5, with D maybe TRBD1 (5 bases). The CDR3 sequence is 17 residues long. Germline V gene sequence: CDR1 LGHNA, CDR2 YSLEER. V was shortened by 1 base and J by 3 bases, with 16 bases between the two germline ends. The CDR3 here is CASSQGVFGGDNQPQHF. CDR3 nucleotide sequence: TGCGCCAGCAGCCAAGGGGTATTTGGGGGGGACAATCAGCCCCAGCATTTT.

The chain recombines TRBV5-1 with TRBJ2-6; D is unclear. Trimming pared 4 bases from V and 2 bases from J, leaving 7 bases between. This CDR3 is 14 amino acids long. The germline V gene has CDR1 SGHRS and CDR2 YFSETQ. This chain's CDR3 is CASSARAGANVLTF. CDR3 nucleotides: TGCGCCAGCAGCGCACGAGCTGGGGCCAACGTCCTGACTTTC. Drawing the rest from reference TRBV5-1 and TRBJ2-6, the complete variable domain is KAGVTQTPRYLIKTRGQQVTLSCSPISGHRSVSWYQQTPGQGLQFLFEYFSETQRNKGNFPGRFSGRQFSNSRSEMNVSTLELGDSALYLCASSARAGANVLTFGAGSRLTVL.

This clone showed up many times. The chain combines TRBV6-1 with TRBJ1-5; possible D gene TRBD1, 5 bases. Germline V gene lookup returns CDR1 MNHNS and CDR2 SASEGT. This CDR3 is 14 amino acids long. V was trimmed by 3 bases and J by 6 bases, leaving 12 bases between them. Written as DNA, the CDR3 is TGTGCCAGCAGTGAGCAGGGTCTCGGTCAGCCCCAGCATTTT. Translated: CASSEQGLGQPQHF.

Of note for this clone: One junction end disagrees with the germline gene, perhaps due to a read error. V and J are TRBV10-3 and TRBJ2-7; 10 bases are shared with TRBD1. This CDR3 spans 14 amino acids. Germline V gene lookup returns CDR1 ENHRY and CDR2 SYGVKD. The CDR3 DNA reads TGTGCCATCAACGACAGGGGGCACTCCCACGAGCAGTACTTC. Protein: CAINDRGHSHEQYF.

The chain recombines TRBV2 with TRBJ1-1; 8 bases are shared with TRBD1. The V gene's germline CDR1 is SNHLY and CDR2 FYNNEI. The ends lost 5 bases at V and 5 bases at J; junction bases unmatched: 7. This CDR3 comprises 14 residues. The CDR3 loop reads CASSLYRGETEAFF. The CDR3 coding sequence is TGTGCCAGCAGTTTATACAGGGGGGAGACTGAAGCTTTCTTT.

This chain's CDR3 is CASSQDRDFVGGGQETQYF. CDR3 DNA: TGCGCCAGCAGCCAAGATCGGGACTTCGTAGGGGGGGGCCAAGAGACCCAGTACTTC. The V and J genes are TRBV4-1 and TRBJ2-5; D might be TRBD2 (7 bases). CDR1 is MGHRA, CDR2 YSYEKL, per germline. The V end lost 0 bases, the J end lost 1 base, and 21 bases lay between the germline ends. This CDR3 is 19 amino acids long.

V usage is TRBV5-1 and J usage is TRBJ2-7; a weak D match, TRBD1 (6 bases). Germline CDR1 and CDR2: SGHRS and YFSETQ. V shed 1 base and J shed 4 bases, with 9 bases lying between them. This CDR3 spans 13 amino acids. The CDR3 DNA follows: TGCGCCAGCAGCTTGTACGGACAGTACGAGCAGTACTTC. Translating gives CASSLYGQYEQYF.